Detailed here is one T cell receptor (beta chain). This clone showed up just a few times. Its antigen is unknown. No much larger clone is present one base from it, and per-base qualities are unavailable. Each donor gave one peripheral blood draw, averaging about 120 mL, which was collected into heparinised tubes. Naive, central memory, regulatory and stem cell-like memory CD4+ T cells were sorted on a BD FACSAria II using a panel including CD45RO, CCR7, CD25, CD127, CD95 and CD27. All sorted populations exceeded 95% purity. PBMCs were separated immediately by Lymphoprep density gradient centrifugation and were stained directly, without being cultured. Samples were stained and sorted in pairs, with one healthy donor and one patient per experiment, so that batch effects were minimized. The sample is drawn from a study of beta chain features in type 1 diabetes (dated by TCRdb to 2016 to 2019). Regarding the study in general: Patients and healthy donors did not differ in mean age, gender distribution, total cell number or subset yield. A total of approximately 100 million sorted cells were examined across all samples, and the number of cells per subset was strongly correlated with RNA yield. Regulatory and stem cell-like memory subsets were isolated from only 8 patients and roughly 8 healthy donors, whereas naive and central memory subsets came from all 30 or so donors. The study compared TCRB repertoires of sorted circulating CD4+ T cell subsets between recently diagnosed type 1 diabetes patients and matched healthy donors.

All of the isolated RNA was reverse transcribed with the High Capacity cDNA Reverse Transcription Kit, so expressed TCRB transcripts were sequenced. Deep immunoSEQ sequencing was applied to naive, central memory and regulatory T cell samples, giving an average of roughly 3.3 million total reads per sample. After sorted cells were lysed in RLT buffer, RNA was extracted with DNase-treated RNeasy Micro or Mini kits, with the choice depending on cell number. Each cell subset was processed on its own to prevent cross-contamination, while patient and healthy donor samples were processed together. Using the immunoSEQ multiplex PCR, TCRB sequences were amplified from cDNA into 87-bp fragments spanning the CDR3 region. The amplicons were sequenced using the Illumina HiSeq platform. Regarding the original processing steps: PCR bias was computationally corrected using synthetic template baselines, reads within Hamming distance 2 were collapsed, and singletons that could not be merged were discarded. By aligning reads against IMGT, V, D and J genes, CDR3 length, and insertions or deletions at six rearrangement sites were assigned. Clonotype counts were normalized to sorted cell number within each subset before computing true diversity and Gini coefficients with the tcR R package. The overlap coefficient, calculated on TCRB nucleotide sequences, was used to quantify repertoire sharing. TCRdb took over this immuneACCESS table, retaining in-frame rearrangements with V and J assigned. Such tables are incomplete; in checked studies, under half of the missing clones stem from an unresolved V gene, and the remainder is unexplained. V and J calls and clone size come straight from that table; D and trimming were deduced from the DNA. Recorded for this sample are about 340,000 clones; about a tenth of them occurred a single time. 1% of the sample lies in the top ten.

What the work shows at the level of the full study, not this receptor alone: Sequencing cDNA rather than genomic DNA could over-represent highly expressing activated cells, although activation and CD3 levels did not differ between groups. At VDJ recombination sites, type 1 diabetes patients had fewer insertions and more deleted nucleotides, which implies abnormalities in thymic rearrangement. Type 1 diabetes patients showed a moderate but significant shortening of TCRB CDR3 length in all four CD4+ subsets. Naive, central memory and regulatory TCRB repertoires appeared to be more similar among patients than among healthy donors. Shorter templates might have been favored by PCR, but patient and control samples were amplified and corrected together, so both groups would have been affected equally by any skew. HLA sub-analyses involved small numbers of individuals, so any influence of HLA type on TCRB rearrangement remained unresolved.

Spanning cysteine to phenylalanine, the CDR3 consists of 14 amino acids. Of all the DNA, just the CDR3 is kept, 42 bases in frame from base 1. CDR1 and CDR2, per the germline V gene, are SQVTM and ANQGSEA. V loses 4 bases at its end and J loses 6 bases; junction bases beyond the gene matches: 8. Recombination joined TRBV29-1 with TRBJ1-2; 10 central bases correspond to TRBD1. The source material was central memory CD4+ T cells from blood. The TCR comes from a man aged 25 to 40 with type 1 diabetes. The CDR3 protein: CSVGGTGVPNGYTF. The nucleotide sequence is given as TGCAGCGTTGGCGGGACAGGGGTCCCCAATGGCTACACCTTC.